The 32 T cell receptor beta chains reported below all come from one sample, sequenced in a study of shared clonotypes between healthy human individuals. Clones were read by immunoSEQ multiplex PCR, and TCRdb kept only the in-frame ones, dropping some. This table has about 1.5 million clones, 95% to 99% appearing once. The sequenced sample consisted of naive CD4+ T cells sorted from blood. The subset was: CD45RA+ positively selected. These receptor sequences come from a man aged 30 to 39 in good health.

V and J are TRBV5-3 and TRBJ2-7; 8 bases agree with TRBD2. TRBV5-3 is placed among ORFs of uncertain function. This CDR3 region has 15 residues. With 8 bases clipped from V and 7 bases from J, the junction kept 17 bases outside the gene matches. In DNA form, the CDR3 reads TGTGCCAGCAGCCAAGCGGCGGGAGGAGCGTGGGAGCAGTACTTC. Translating gives CASSQAAGGAWEQYF.

The chain has TRBV5-6 and TRBJ2-7; the D gene could be TRBD1 or TRBD2 (5 bases each). The CDR3 length is 16 residues. Trimming cost V 6 bases and J 2 bases, with 21 bases left between them. The germline CDR1 and CDR2 sequences are SGHDT and YYEEEE. The CDR3 DNA sequence: TGTGCCAGCACCCGCGCCCGGGGCCGAATACCCTACGAGCAGTACTTC. The encoded protein is CASTRARGRIPYEQYF.

The chain links TRBV2 to TRBJ2-2; 8 nucleotides align to TRBD2. V dropped 11 bases and J dropped 7; count of bases not matched to a gene: 6. The CDR3 extends over 12 amino acids. Germline CDR1 is SNHLY and CDR2 is FYNNEI. The CDR3 spells CARSRGGGELFF. The CDR3 DNA follows: TGTGCCCGATCTCGGGGGGGCGGGGAGCTGTTTTTT.

V gene TRBV19 combines with J gene TRBJ2-1; TRBD1 might be the D (6 bases). The germline V gene encodes CDR1 LNHDA and CDR2 SQIVND (reference sequence). The CDR3 extends over 16 amino acids. V shed 7 bases and J shed 2 bases, with 18 bases lying between them. CDR3 residues: CASTPPTGSTYNEQFF. CDR3 nucleotides: TGTGCCAGTACTCCCCCAACAGGGTCCACCTACAATGAGCAGTTCTTC. Full variable domain (remainder filled in from reference TRBV19 and TRBJ2-1): DGGITQSPKYLFRKEGQNVTLSCEQNLNHDAMYWYRQDPGQGLRLIYYSQIVNDFQKGDIAEGYSVSREKKESFPLTVTSAQKNPTAFYLCASTPPTGSTYNEQFFGPGTRLTVL.

The rearrangement links TRBV9 to TRBJ2-2; 7 bases are a match to TRBD1. The V gene's germline CDR1 is SGDLS and CDR2 YYNGEE. CDR3 size: 14 residues. V was clipped by 9 bases and J by 1 base; unmatched bases: 6. CDR3 in amino acids: CATHTGENTGELFF. For the CDR3, the DNA is TGTGCCACCCACACAGGGGAGAACACCGGGGAGCTGTTTTTT.

The chain carries TRBV5-1 and TRBJ2-7, with a weak D call TRBD2 (6 bases). The CDR3 loop spans 14 amino acids. The germline V gene has CDR1 SGHRS and CDR2 YFSETQ. The V gene lost 3 bases and the J gene lost 6 bases, with 16 bases spanning the gap. CDR3 loop: CASSSGEGGREQYF. As DNA, the CDR3 is TGCGCCAGCAGCTCGGGTGAGGGAGGTCGCGAGCAGTACTTC.

V is TRBV7-9 and J is TRBJ2-3; 8 nucleotides line up with TRBD2. Germline trimming cut 6 bases from V and 0 bases from J; bases unmatched to any gene: 11. Per the germline V gene, CDR1 is SEHNR and CDR2 is FQNEAQ (reference sequence). The CDR3 runs to 17 residues. This chain's CDR3 is CASSRRLAGTSTDTQYF. DNA of the CDR3: TGTGCCAGCAGTCGCCGGCTAGCGGGTACTAGCACAGATACGCAGTATTTT.

V gene TRBV11-2 combines with J gene TRBJ1-2, with D possibly TRBD1 on 6 matching bases. V dropped 1 base and J dropped 7 bases, with 16 bases sitting between them. Germline V gene data show CDR1 as SGHAT and CDR2 as FQNNGV. The CDR3 runs to 15 residues. This CDR3 reads CASSLAQGGKGGYTF. CDR3 DNA sequence: TGTGCCAGCAGCTTAGCACAGGGTGGGAAGGGTGGCTACACCTTC.

The chain combines TRBV9 with TRBJ2-3, with 10 nucleotides matching TRBD2. The trim removed 1 base at V and 3 bases at J, leaving 5 bases unmatched. This CDR3 has 16 amino acids. Germline CDR1 reads SGDLS; CDR2 reads YYNGEE. As DNA, the CDR3 is TGTGCCAGCAGCGTACTAGCGGGAGAGGTGACAGATACGCAGTATTTT. Amino acid sequence: CASSVLAGEVTDTQYF.

The rearrangement links TRBV7-8 to TRBJ2-1; 7 positions match TRBD1. Germline V lookup: CDR1 SGHVS, CDR2 FQNEAQ. CDR3 length: 14 amino acids. Trimming cost V 5 bases and J 8 bases; bases outside gene matches: 9. CDR3: CASSGHRGVDEQFF. CDR3 nucleotides: TGTGCCAGCAGCGGACACAGGGGCGTGGATGAGCAGTTCTTC.

The chain employs TRBV2 and TRBJ2-1; D unclear. The V gene's germline CDR1 is SNHLY and CDR2 FYNNEI. This CDR3 is built from 10 residues. V was cut by 6 bases and J by 9 bases, with 6 bases left in between. CDR3 region: CASSESEQFF. The CDR3 DNA is TGTGCCAGCAGCGAAAGTGAGCAGTTCTTC.

J is TRBJ2-3 and V is TRBV9, with 8 bases matching TRBD2. This CDR3 region has 16 residues. V shed 0 bases, J shed 2 bases, and the junction held 5 bases outside the gene matches. CDR1 is SGDLS, CDR2 YYNGEE, per germline. The CDR3 DNA sequence: TGTGCCAGCAGCGTAGCAATAGCGGGGCTCACAGATACGCAGTATTTT. This encodes CASSVAIAGLTDTQYF.

The chain uses TRBV18 and TRBJ1-5; 7 bases are a match to TRBD1. Germline V gene data show CDR1 as KGHSH and CDR2 as LQKENI. The CDR3 spans 15 residues. Trimming took 3 bases from V and 5 from J; bases not matched to a gene: 7. CDR3 in amino acids: CASSPPGTAHQPQHF. In DNA form, the CDR3 reads TGTGCCAGCTCACCGCCAGGGACAGCCCATCAGCCCCAGCATTTT.

This clone was observed a single time. The CDR3 reads CATRASGDNTQYF. CDR3 in DNA: TGTGCCACCAGGGCTAGCGGGGATAATACGCAGTATTTT. The gene calls are TRBV2 and TRBJ2-3; TRBD2 agrees at 9 bases. Germline V CDR1 and CDR2: SNHLY, FYNNEI. This CDR3 has 13 amino acids. The J segment lost 7 bases and the V segment lost 10 bases, leaving 9 bases of the junction unmatched.

The chain employs TRBV5-5 and TRBJ1-4; D unresolved. From germline, CDR1 is SGHKS and CDR2 YYEKEE (reference sequence). The CDR3 runs 14 residues. V dropped 4 bases and J dropped 3 bases, with 10 bases sitting between them. The CDR3 DNA follows: TGTGCCAGCAGCCTCGGACCGGCTAATGAAAAACTGTTTTTT. Its translation is CASSLGPANEKLFF.

The chain recombines TRBV10-3 with TRBJ2-7; D is uncertain. The CDR3 is made up of 13 amino acids. CDR1 is ENHRY and CDR2 is SYGVKD in the germline V gene. Trimming pared 11 bases from V and 4 bases from J, leaving 18 bases between. CDR3 coding DNA: TGTGCCTCCTCGGCTACGGACCTATACGAGCAGTACTTC. This codes for CASSATDLYEQYF.

The chain joins TRBV5-1 to TRBJ2-7; 8 positions agree with TRBD2. V dropped 0 bases and J dropped 5; count of bases not matched to a gene: 4. In germline, CDR1 is SGHRS, CDR2 YFSETQ. The CDR3 runs to 14 residues. CDR3 DNA sequence: TGCGCCAGCAGCTTGGGGGTTAGCGGGGACGAGCAGTACTTC. This codes for CASSLGVSGDEQYF.

The V gene is TRBV7-3, the J gene TRBJ2-5; perhaps TRBD1 as D (6 bases). The CDR3 is made up of 15 amino acids. Germline V lookup: CDR1 SGHTA, CDR2 FQGTGA. Trimming cost V 0 bases and J 3 bases, with 11 bases left between them. The CDR3 DNA is TGTGCCAGCAGCTTAACAGGACAGCGAAAAGAGACCCAGTACTTC. Protein product: CASSLTGQRKETQYF.

The V gene is TRBV29-1, the J gene TRBJ2-7; D may be TRBD1 or TRBD2 (5 bases each). Germline V lookup: CDR1 SQVTM, CDR2 ANQGSEA. Trimming shortened V by 6 bases and J by 2 bases, and 14 bases separated the two germline ends. The CDR3 length is 13 residues. The CDR3 region is CSVYRDGPYEQYF. The CDR3, as DNA: TGCAGCGTATACCGGGACGGTCCCTACGAGCAGTACTTC.

This chain links TRBV7-9 with TRBJ2-3; 10 bases fit TRBD2. The CDR3 spans 13 residues. The germline CDR1 and CDR2 sequences are SEHNR and FQNEAQ (reference sequence). V lost 6 bases and J lost 14; bases outside the gene matches: 11. As DNA, the CDR3 is TGTGCCAGCAGGAAAGCGGGAGGGGGCCAGTGGTATTTT. This gives the protein CASRKAGGGQWYF. Full variable domain (remainder filled in from reference TRBV7-9 and TRBJ2-3): DTGVSQNPRHKITKRGQNVTFRCDPISEHNRLYWYRQTLGQGPEFLTYFQNEAQLEKSRLLSDRFSAERPKGSFSTLEIQRTEQGDSAMYLCASRKAGGGQWYFGPGTRLTVL.

This chain connects TRBV7-3 to TRBJ2-7; no clear D. The germline V gene has CDR1 SGHTA and CDR2 FQGTGA. This CDR3 has 14 residues. Trimming removed 5 bases from V and 0 bases from J, with 11 bases in between. The CDR3 protein is CASSQDFNSYEQYF. In DNA, the CDR3 is TGTGCCAGCAGCCAAGATTTTAACTCCTACGAGCAGTACTTC. Using reference TRBV7-3 and TRBJ2-7 for the parts outside the CDR3, the full variable domain is GAGVSQTPSNKVTEKGKYVELRCDPISGHTALYWYRQSLGQGPEFLIYFQGTGAADDSGLPNDRFFAVRPEGSVSTLKIQRTERGDSAVYLCASSQDFNSYEQYFGPGTRLTVT.

As to this clone: The same CDR3 arises from other DNA sequences in this sample as well. The CDR3 DNA reads as TGTGCCAGCAGCTTGGACAGGGGAGATACGCAGTATTTT. Translation: CASSLDRGDTQYF. The chain employs TRBV5-6 and TRBJ2-3; TRBD1 matches 7 bases. The CDR3 runs to 13 residues. Germline V gene lookup returns CDR1 SGHDT and CDR2 YYEEEE. V trimming: 0 bases; J trimming: 5 bases; junction bases outside the gene matches: 0. The complete variable domain, with remaining parts taken from reference TRBV5-6 and TRBJ2-3, reads DAGVTQSPTHLIKTRGQQVTLRCSPKSGHDTVSWYQQALGQGPQFIFQYYEEEERQRGNFPDRFSGHQFPNYSSELNVNALLLGDSALYLCASSLDRGDTQYFGPGTRLTVL.

The rearrangement links TRBV27 to TRBJ2-3; no clear D. The CDR3 is made up of 15 amino acids. With 5 bases removed from V and 4 bases from J, the gap between germline ends came to 16 bases. Per germline, CDR1 MNHEY and CDR2 SMNVEV (reference sequence). The CDR3 nucleotides are TGTGCCAGCAGTACAACCAGTTACGTATCAGATACGCAGTATTTT. It is translated as CASSTTSYVSDTQYF.

This sequence joins TRBV4-3 and TRBJ2-2; TRBD1 aligns across 10 bases. V dropped 0 bases and J dropped 4; count of bases not matched to a gene: 2. The CDR3 spans 16 residues. Germline V lookup: CDR1 LGHNA, CDR2 YSLEER. CDR3: CASSQDDRGLTGELFF. The DNA for the CDR3 is TGCGCCAGCAGCCAAGATGACAGGGGGCTCACCGGGGAGCTGTTTTTT.

This clone was seen a single time. The V gene is TRBV10-3, the J gene TRBJ2-5; D not certain. Germline V gene sequence: CDR1 ENHRY, CDR2 SYGVKD. Trimming cost V 1 base and J 4 bases, with 16 bases left between them. The CDR3 has 16 amino acids. The CDR3 region has the DNA TGTGCCATCAGTGAGTTAGGCGGAACGGGTAGAGAGACCCAGTACTTC. Translated: CAISELGGTGRETQYF.

On this clone: Within the sample, other DNA sequences also encode this same CDR3. The V and J genes are TRBV28 and TRBJ1-5, with no clear D. V lost 5 bases and J 7 bases, leaving 6 bases between the germline ends. CDR1 is MDHEN and CDR2 is SYDVKM in the germline V gene. The CDR3 length is 11 residues. The CDR3 region has the DNA TGTGCCAGCAGTAACTTCCAGCCCCAGCATTTT. It codes for CASSNFQPQHF.

Concerning this clone itself: This same CDR3 is encoded by further DNA sequences in the sample. V usage is TRBV2 and J usage is TRBJ2-7; D is ambiguous. The V end lost 4 bases, the J end lost 3 bases, and 7 bases lay between the germline ends. The V gene's germline CDR1 is SNHLY and CDR2 FYNNEI. The CDR3 covers 12 residues. In DNA, the CDR3 is TGTGCCAGCAGTGGACAAAACTACGAGCAGTACTTC. As protein: CASSGQNYEQYF.

This clone has only one observation. Other DNA sequences in the same sample also yield this CDR3. The V call is TRBV9, the J call TRBJ2-5, with D perhaps matching TRBD2 (5 bases). V was trimmed by 0 bases and J by 3 bases, leaving 6 bases between them. The CDR3 runs 13 residues. Per the germline V gene, CDR1 is SGDLS and CDR2 is YYNGEE. The CDR3 is CASSVALEETQYF. CDR3 DNA sequence: TGTGCCAGCAGCGTAGCACTAGAAGAGACCCAGTACTTC.

The chain has TRBV28 and TRBJ1-5; 9 positions match TRBD1. In germline, CDR1 is MDHEN, CDR2 SYDVKM. V lost 4 bases, J lost 3 bases, and 7 bases stayed unmatched. This CDR3 spans 16 amino acids. The CDR3 sequence is CASSSTRTGDNQPQHF. CDR3 DNA sequence: TGTGCCAGCAGTTCTACCAGGACAGGGGACAATCAGCCCCAGCATTTT.

The genes are TRBV7-4 and TRBJ2-7, with D possibly TRBD1 on 6 matching bases. Trimming removed 5 bases from V and 2 bases from J, with 22 bases in between. Germline values: CDR1 SGHVT, CDR2 SQSDAQ. CDR3 size: 17 residues. For the CDR3, the DNA is TGTGCCAGCAGCGTGCCAAACATAGGACAGCAACCCTACGAGCAGTACTTC. Translating gives CASSVPNIGQQPYEQYF.

The V call is TRBV5-1, the J call TRBJ2-5; the match to TRBD2 covers 9 bases. Germline V gives CDR1 SGHRS, CDR2 YFSETQ. The CDR3 spans 14 residues. The V segment lost 4 bases and the J segment 2 bases; nucleotides outside the gene matches: 3. The CDR3 loop reads CASSPGLAQETQYF. The CDR3 DNA follows: TGCGCCAGCAGCCCAGGACTAGCGCAAGAGACCCAGTACTTC.

With respect to this clone: Other nucleotide sequences in the sample specify the same CDR3. This chain uses TRBV7-2 with TRBJ2-5; D unresolved. This CDR3 is built from 11 residues. Looked up from germline, CDR1 is SGHTA and CDR2 is FQGNSA. The V and J ends lost 4 bases and 7 bases respectively, with 7 bases between them. The CDR3 reads CASSSGGTQYF. The CDR3, as DNA: TGTGCCAGCAGCTCCGGTGGGACCCAGTACTTC.